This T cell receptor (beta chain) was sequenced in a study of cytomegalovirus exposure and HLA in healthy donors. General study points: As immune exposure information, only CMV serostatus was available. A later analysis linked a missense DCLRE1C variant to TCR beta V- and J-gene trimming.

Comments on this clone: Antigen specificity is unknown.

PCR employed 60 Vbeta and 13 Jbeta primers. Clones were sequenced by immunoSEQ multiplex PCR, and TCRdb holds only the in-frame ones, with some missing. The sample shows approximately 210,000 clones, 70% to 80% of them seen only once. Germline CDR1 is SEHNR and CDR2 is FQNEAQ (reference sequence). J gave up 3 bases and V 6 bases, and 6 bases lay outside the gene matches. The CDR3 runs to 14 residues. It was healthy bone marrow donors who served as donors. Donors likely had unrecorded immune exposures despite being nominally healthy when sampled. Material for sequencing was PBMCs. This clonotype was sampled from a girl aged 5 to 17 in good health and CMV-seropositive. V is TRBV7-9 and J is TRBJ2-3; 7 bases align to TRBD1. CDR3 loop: CASRGDSHTDTQYF. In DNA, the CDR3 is TGTGCCAGCAGGGGGGACAGCCATACAGATACGCAGTATTTT.